What follows describes a single T cell receptor (beta chain). Antigen: not known. The CDR3 loop spans 15 amino acids. Germline CDR1 and CDR2: LNHNV and YYDKDF (reference sequence). Unmatched junction bases numbered 12, after V lost 5 bases and J lost 7 bases. These data belong to a study of cytotoxic CD8 clonotypes in ibrutinib-treated CLL. Study as a whole: Partial responders around 24, complete 2; roughly twelve progressed and around 15 stayed in remission by median approximately 5.5 years. Findings and caveats of the study: Different sampling times were used for sustained-remission and progressing patients. Upon ibrutinib response clonality rose, and upon progression it fell back toward baseline.

Assay used: immunoSEQ multiplex PCR; TCRdb lists only in-frame clones, some missing. The table includes about 300,000 clones, less than 85% detected once. The specimen comprised PBMCs, sampled at disease progression, from a patient treated with ibrutinib. This TCR was sampled from a human donor with chronic lymphocytic leukemia. This rearrangement joins TRBV15 to TRBJ2-7, with 9 bases matching TRBD1. The CDR3 nucleotides are TGTGCCACCAGCTGGGAATGGACAGGGGCGGGGGAGCAGTACTTC. It codes for CATSWEWTGAGEQYF. Complete variable domain (other parts from reference TRBV15 and TRBJ2-7): DAMVIQNPRYQVTQFGKPVTLSCSQTLNHNVMYWYQQKSSQAPKLLFHYYDKDFNNEADTPDNFQSRRPNTSFCFLDIRSPGLGDTAMYLCATSWEWTGAGEQYFGPGTRLTVT.